A single sample is the source of the 30 T cell receptor beta chains below, sequenced in a study of blood T cell repertoires in COVID-19. Using immunoSEQ multiplex PCR, the repertoire was profiled, and TCRdb retains in-frame clones only, with some absent. The sample shows about 230,000 clones, about 86% of them seen only once. Specimen: peripheral blood. The receptors were sampled from a man between 50 and 59 years old with active or convalescent COVID-19.

This clone was counted a few times. The chain recombines TRBV2 with TRBJ2-1; D is uncertain. Trimming pared 8 bases from V and 13 bases from J, leaving 18 bases between. Germline V CDR1 and CDR2: SNHLY, FYNNEI. The CDR3 contains 12 residues. The CDR3 DNA reads TGTGCCAGCCGCGAAAACCCCGAACTTCAGTTCTTC. It specifies CASRENPELQFF.

The chain links TRBV19 to TRBJ1-1; 9 positions match TRBD1. From germline, CDR1 is LNHDA and CDR2 SQIVND (reference sequence). V lost 5 bases, J lost 7 bases, and 11 bases stayed unmatched. This CDR3 region has 15 residues. CDR3 sequence (DNA): TGTGCCAGTAGTGAACAGGGGGCAGGATCTGTTGAAGCTTTCTTT. This codes for CASSEQGAGSVEAFF.

This chain links TRBV3-1 (or the pseudogene TRBV3-2) with TRBJ1-2, with 8 bases matching TRBD1. The V and J ends lost 2 bases and 8 bases, in that order; junction bases with no gene match: 7. The CDR3 is made up of 14 amino acids. Per germline, CDR1 LGHDT and CDR2 YNNKEL (reference sequence). The CDR3 reads CASSQRTGNGGYTF. CDR3 coding DNA: TGTGCCAGCAGCCAACGGACAGGGAACGGGGGCTACACCTTC.

DNA for the CDR3: TGTGCCTCGGCAGGGGTTAATTCACCCCTCCACTTT. Protein sequence: CASAGVNSPLHF. The chain employs TRBV30 and TRBJ1-6; D possibly corresponds to TRBD1 (6 bases). Deletions cut 7 bases from V and 6 bases from J, with 10 bases between. Germline V gene data show CDR1 as GTSNPN and CDR2 as SVGIG (reference sequence). The CDR3 loop spans 12 amino acids.

The gene calls are TRBV10-3 and TRBJ1-1; unclear D gene. In germline, CDR1 is ENHRY, CDR2 SYGVKD. V was cut by 0 bases and J by 1 base, with 9 bases left in between. CDR3 length equals 15 residues. In DNA form, the CDR3 reads TGTGCCATCAGTGAGTCCCGGCGGGAGAACACTGAAGCTTTCTTT. It translates to CAISESRRENTEAFF.

The V call is TRBV9, the J call TRBJ1-6, with TRBD1 identical over 8 bases. This CDR3 is built from 15 residues. Unmatched junction bases numbered 6, after V lost 3 bases and J lost 7 bases. The V gene's germline CDR1 is SGDLS and CDR2 YYNGEE. This CDR3 is CASSGGTGLNSPLHF. CDR3 bases: TGTGCCAGCAGCGGGGGGACAGGCCTGAATTCACCCCTCCACTTT. Looking up the rest from reference TRBV9 and TRBJ1-6 gives the full variable domain: DSGVTQTPKHLITATGQRVTLRCSPRSGDLSVYWYQQSLDQGLQFLIQYYNGEERAKGNILERFSAQQFPDLHSELNLSSLELGDSALYFCASSGGTGLNSPLHFGNGTRLTVT.

A remark on this clone: The sample holds other DNA sequences that translate to the same CDR3. The chain combines TRBV5-1 with TRBJ2-7; 14 positions agree with TRBD2. The CDR3 length is 15 residues. The V and J ends lost 3 bases and 2 bases, in that order; junction bases with no gene match: 1. Germline V CDR1 and CDR2: SGHRS, YFSETQ. CDR3 nucleotides: TGCGCCAGCAGCTGGACTAGCGGGGGGCCCTACGAGCAGTACTTC. Protein product: CASSWTSGGPYEQYF.

The chain carries TRBV7-9 and TRBJ1-4; D possibly corresponds to TRBD1 (5 bases). Germline V CDR1 and CDR2: SEHNR, FQNEAQ (reference sequence). The CDR3 length is 16 residues. Trimming removed 5 bases at V and 8 bases at J, with 21 bases between. The CDR3 sequence: CASSPRGGPVGEKLFF. In nucleotides, the CDR3 is TGTGCCAGCAGCCCTCGGGGGGGACCCGTTGGGGAAAAACTGTTTTTT. Full variable domain (missing parts from reference TRBV7-9 and TRBJ1-4): DTGVSQNPRHKITKRGQNVTFRCDPISEHNRLYWYRQTLGQGPEFLTYFQNEAQLEKSRLLSDRFSAERPKGSFSTLEIQRTEQGDSAMYLCASSPRGGPVGEKLFFGSGTQLSVL.

A single count supports this clone. The chain's CDR3 is CASSLGRSPGLNEKLFF. The CDR3 DNA sequence: TGTGCCAGCAGCCTTGGTAGATCGCCAGGGCTAAATGAAAAACTGTTTTTT. This rearrangement joins TRBV5-8 to TRBJ1-4; a weak D match, TRBD1 (5 bases). The CDR3 extends over 17 amino acids. Germline CDR1 is SGHTS and CDR2 is YDEGEE. The V and J ends lost 4 bases and 5 bases respectively, with 21 bases between them.

For the CDR3, the DNA is TGCGCCAGCAGCCCTACGGGGACAGGGAACACTGAAGCTTTCTTT. Translation: CASSPTGTGNTEAFF. V and J are TRBV5-1 and TRBJ1-1, with TRBD1 matching over 8 bases. Germline V gene sequence: CDR1 SGHRS, CDR2 YFSETQ. This CDR3 is 15 amino acids long. V was pared by 4 bases and J by 1 base, with 6 bases of the junction left unmatched. The entire variable domain, with the rest obtained from reference TRBV5-1 and TRBJ1-1, is as follows: KAGVTQTPRYLIKTRGQQVTLSCSPISGHRSVSWYQQTPGQGLQFLFEYFSETQRNKGNFPGRFSGRQFSNSRSEMNVSTLELGDSALYLCASSPTGTGNTEAFFGQGTRLTVV.

The chain uses TRBV7-3 and TRBJ2-4; 7 positions match TRBD1. The trim removed 5 bases at V and 6 bases at J, leaving 10 bases unmatched. CDR1 SGHTA and CDR2 FQGTGA come from the germline V gene. This CDR3 has 15 amino acids. CDR3 loop: CASSAGTAEGNIQYF. The CDR3 DNA reads as TGTGCCAGCAGCGCTGGGACAGCGGAAGGAAACATTCAGTACTTC.

This clone was found once. The chain recombines TRBV7-6 with TRBJ1-2; D is uncertain. From germline, CDR1 is SGHVS and CDR2 FNYEAQ. Trimming left V 1 base short and J 5 bases short, with 8 bases between. The CDR3 length is 13 residues. The CDR3 region is CASSLGASYGYTF. CDR3 nucleotide sequence: TGTGCCAGCAGCTTAGGGGCGTCATATGGCTACACCTTC.

There are a few counts of this clone. The genes are TRBV19 and TRBJ1-5, with 7 positions matching TRBD1. There are 14 residues in the CDR3. Losses at the gene ends were 6 bases for V and 4 bases for J; bases not matched to a gene: 6. Germline loops: CDR1 LNHDA, CDR2 SQIVND (reference sequence). Here the CDR3 reads CASRQQGLNQPQHF. The DNA for the CDR3 is TGTGCCAGTAGGCAACAGGGGCTTAATCAGCCCCAGCATTTT. Filled out from reference TRBV19 and TRBJ1-5, the complete variable domain reads DGGITQSPKYLFRKEGQNVTLSCEQNLNHDAMYWYRQDPGQGLRLIYYSQIVNDFQKGDIAEGYSVSREKKESFPLTVTSAQKNPTAFYLCASRQQGLNQPQHFGDGTRLSIL.

The CDR3 DNA sequence: TGTGCCAGCAGTTTTTACAGGGGGCCCCTCCACTTT. Protein sequence: CASSFYRGPLHF. The genes are TRBV12-3 or TRBV12-4 and TRBJ1-6; 8 bases match TRBD1. V was pared by 3 bases and J by 13 bases, with 2 bases of the junction left unmatched. This CDR3 is built from 12 residues.

The J gene is TRBJ2-5, the V gene TRBV27; D not resolved. Per the germline V gene, CDR1 is MNHEY and CDR2 is SMNVEV (reference sequence). V was shortened by 5 bases and J by 5 bases, with 12 bases between the two germline ends. There are 13 residues in the CDR3. The chain's CDR3 is CASSGSPRETQYF. CDR3 sequence (DNA): TGTGCCAGCAGTGGCAGCCCGAGGGAGACCCAGTACTTC.

The rearrangement links TRBV27 to TRBJ1-3; 8 bases line up with TRBD1. The germline CDR1 and CDR2 sequences are MNHEY and SMNVEV (reference sequence). The CDR3 contains 15 residues. The junction had 3 bases not matched to a gene; V was cut back by 4 bases and J by 1 base. The CDR3 DNA reads TGTGCCAGCAGTTCCCAGGGGGCATCTGGAAACACCATATATTTT. Amino acid sequence: CASSSQGASGNTIYF.

V gene TRBV12-3 or TRBV12-4 combines with J gene TRBJ2-5; D gene ambiguous. This CDR3 has 12 residues. V lost 6 bases, J lost 0 bases, and 5 bases lay in between. The CDR3 DNA reads as TGTGCCAGCAGCCGGTACCAAGAGACCCAGTACTTC. As protein: CASSRYQETQYF.

The CDR3 spells CATARDSSSYEQYF. Here the CDR3 DNA reads TGCGCCACCGCGAGGGACAGTAGCTCCTACGAGCAGTACTTC. V gene TRBV5-1 combines with J gene TRBJ2-7; TRBD1 matches 7 bases. Germline assignment: CDR1 SGHRS and CDR2 YFSETQ. This CDR3 has 14 amino acids. After removal of 9 bases from V and 0 bases from J, the junction contained 9 bases not matched to a gene.

This chain links TRBV5-1 with TRBJ2-7; 9 positions match TRBD2. J lost 0 bases, V lost 7 bases, and 5 bases had no gene match. Germline V gene sequence: CDR1 SGHRS, CDR2 YFSETQ. The CDR3 consists of 14 residues. The CDR3 region has the DNA TGCGCCAGCGGAGTAGCGGGGGACTCCTACGAGCAGTACTTC. Amino acids: CASGVAGDSYEQYF. Full variable domain (outside the CDR3, taken from reference TRBV5-1 and TRBJ2-7): KAGVTQTPRYLIKTRGQQVTLSCSPISGHRSVSWYQQTPGQGLQFLFEYFSETQRNKGNFPGRFSGRQFSNSRSEMNVSTLELGDSALYLCASGVAGDSYEQYFGPGTRLTVT.

The V call is TRBV7-9, the J call TRBJ2-5, with unresolved D. There are 15 residues in the CDR3. V gave up 5 bases and J gave up 1 base, with 14 bases separating them. Germline CDR1 reads SEHNR; CDR2 reads FQNEAQ (reference sequence). CDR3 in amino acids: CASSQRSPFQETQYF. The DNA of the CDR3 is TGTGCCAGCAGCCAGAGGTCCCCTTTCCAAGAGACCCAGTACTTC. The complete variable domain, with remaining parts taken from reference TRBV7-9 and TRBJ2-5, reads DTGVSQNPRHKITKRGQNVTFRCDPISEHNRLYWYRQTLGQGPEFLTYFQNEAQLEKSRLLSDRFSAERPKGSFSTLEIQRTEQGDSAMYLCASSQRSPFQETQYFGPGTRLLVL.

The chain recombines TRBV19 with TRBJ1-2; D might be TRBD1 (5 bases). V was trimmed by 1 base and J by 7 bases, leaving 10 bases between them. Germline V CDR1 and CDR2: LNHDA, SQIVND (reference sequence). The CDR3 is 13 amino acids. The CDR3 protein is CASSIVGVGGYTF. The CDR3 region has the DNA TGTGCCAGTAGTATAGTAGGGGTTGGTGGCTACACCTTC.

V is TRBV15 and J is TRBJ1-5; TRBD1 aligns across 9 bases. The V gene end was trimmed by 5 bases and the J gene end by 4 bases; junction bases not matched to a gene: 3. Germline loops: CDR1 LNHNV, CDR2 YYDKDF (reference sequence). The CDR3 is 14 residues long. The CDR3: CATSLDRGNQPQHF. For the CDR3, the DNA is TGTGCCACCAGCCTCGACAGGGGGAATCAGCCCCAGCATTTT.

V and J are TRBV21-1 and TRBJ1-1; TRBD1, as called in the table, went unchecked against the DNA. TRBV21-1 is a documented pseudogene. The CDR3 totals 16 residues. The CDR3: CASSKMAGATPTEAFF. CDR3 DNA: TGTGCCAGCAGCAAAATGGCTGGGGCCACTCCCACTGAAGCTTTCTTT.

The gene calls are TRBV2 and TRBJ1-2; D might be TRBD1 (6 bases). The ends were cut back, 5 bases at V and 8 bases at J, with 18 bases in the middle. Germline V lookup: CDR1 SNHLY, CDR2 FYNNEI. The CDR3 totals 14 residues. The CDR3 DNA sequence: TGTGCCAGCAGTCTCTCGACAGGACTCGGAGGCTACACCTTC. It codes for CASSLSTGLGGYTF.

This chain links TRBV7-9 with TRBJ2-2, with D tentatively TRBD1 (5 bases). This CDR3 region has 16 residues. V lost 0 bases and J 1 base, leaving 9 bases between the germline ends. Germline V gene lookup returns CDR1 SEHNR and CDR2 FQNEAQ (reference sequence). Written as DNA, the CDR3 is TGTGCCAGCAGCTTAGCAGGGGCGAGGAACACCGGGGAGCTGTTTTTT. Translating it yields CASSLAGARNTGELFF.

V usage is TRBV15 and J usage is TRBJ1-2; possibly TRBD1 for D (6 bases). Per the germline V gene, CDR1 is LNHNV and CDR2 is YYDKDF (reference sequence). Trimming removed 2 bases at V and 4 bases at J, with 14 bases between. This CDR3 contains 15 residues. This chain's CDR3 is CATSRNRADPYGYTF. As DNA, the CDR3 is TGTGCCACCAGCAGAAACAGGGCGGACCCCTATGGCTACACCTTC. The whole variable domain, filled in from reference TRBV15 and TRBJ1-2, reads DAMVIQNPRYQVTQFGKPVTLSCSQTLNHNVMYWYQQKSSQAPKLLFHYYDKDFNNEADTPDNFQSRRPNTSFCFLDIRSPGLGDTAMYLCATSRNRADPYGYTFGSGTRLTVV.

This clone was recorded a few times. The chain carries TRBV27 and TRBJ1-2; TRBD1 matches at 11 bases. V was pared by 3 bases and J by 5 bases, with 8 bases of the junction left unmatched. CDR1 and CDR2 (germline): MNHEY, SMNVEV (reference sequence). The CDR3 consists of 16 residues. The CDR3 here is CASSFHAGTGGYGYTF. CDR3 coding DNA: TGTGCCAGCAGTTTCCATGCCGGGACAGGGGGTTATGGCTACACCTTC.

The chain carries TRBV19 and TRBJ1-4; 7 bases fit TRBD1. The CDR3 runs 16 residues. V was pared by 4 bases and J by 3 bases, with 8 bases of the junction left unmatched. Germline V lookup: CDR1 LNHDA, CDR2 SQIVND (reference sequence). This CDR3 is CASSTRRDSPNEKLFF. The CDR3 DNA reads as TGTGCCAGTAGTACGCGCCGGGACAGTCCTAATGAAAAACTGTTTTTT.

This clone was detected once. The chain joins TRBV5-6 to TRBJ2-7; TRBD1 matches at 8 bases. The CDR3 sequence is 14 residues long. Germline lookup yields CDR1 SGHDT and CDR2 YYEEEE. J gave up 3 bases and V 0 bases, and 2 bases lay outside the gene matches. The CDR3 spells CASSLVGQDYEQYF. The CDR3 coding sequence is TGTGCCAGCAGCTTGGTGGGACAGGACTACGAGCAGTACTTC.

The chain couples TRBV2 to TRBJ2-7, with 7 bases aligning to TRBD1. CDR3 length: 14 residues. Per the germline V gene, CDR1 is SNHLY and CDR2 is FYNNEI. With V trimmed by 4 bases and J by 1 base, 4 bases remained unmatched. The CDR3: CASSGGTASYEQYF. For the CDR3, the DNA is TGTGCCAGCAGTGGAGGGACAGCTTCCTACGAGCAGTACTTC.